Shown below are 14 T cell receptor beta chains from a single sample sequenced in a study of blood T cell repertoires in COVID-19. TCRdb's table, derived via immunoSEQ multiplex PCR, lists solely in-frame clones and lacks some. The sample holds fewer than 250,000 clones; around 90% are singletons and the top ten take about 15%. The sample consisted of PBMCs or T cells enriched from blood (not recorded which). The receptors originated from a man aged 25-40 years who had been exposed to COVID-19.

The chain combines TRBV9 with TRBJ2-3; TRBD2 matches at 7 bases. J was trimmed by 7 bases and V by 5 bases; bases with no gene match: 10. Germline assignment: CDR1 SGDLS and CDR2 YYNGEE. The CDR3 is 14 residues long. The CDR3: CASRRGGSGNTQYF. CDR3 sequence (DNA): TGTGCCAGCAGGAGGGGAGGGTCTGGGAATACGCAGTATTTT.

The V gene is TRBV7-2, the J gene TRBJ1-1; D is uncertain. Trimming cost V 3 bases and J 1 base, with 6 bases left between them. Germline CDR1 SGHTA, CDR2 FQGNSA. The CDR3 consists of 13 residues. The CDR3 loop reads CASSFSENTEAFF. Written as DNA, the CDR3 is TGTGCCAGCAGCTTCTCAGAGAACACTGAAGCTTTCTTT.

V usage is TRBV21-1 and J usage is TRBJ2-2; the DNA was not compared with TRBD1, the D call given in the table. TRBV21-1 is designated a pseudogene. There are 16 residues in the CDR3. CDR3: CASSKNEQGWTGELFF. CDR3 sequence (DNA): TGTGCCAGCAGCAAAAATGAGCAGGGTTGGACCGGGGAGCTGTTTTTT.

The chain carries TRBV5-1 and TRBJ1-6; 7 nucleotides agree with TRBD1. V was clipped by 0 bases and J by 8 bases; unmatched bases: 2. Germline lookup yields CDR1 SGHRS and CDR2 YFSETQ. The CDR3 contains 14 residues. The CDR3: CASSLGDSYSPLHF. The CDR3 bases are TGCGCCAGCAGCTTGGGGGACAGTTATTCACCCCTCCACTTT. Variable domain in full (rest from reference TRBV5-1 and TRBJ1-6): KAGVTQTPRYLIKTRGQQVTLSCSPISGHRSVSWYQQTPGQGLQFLFEYFSETQRNKGNFPGRFSGRQFSNSRSEMNVSTLELGDSALYLCASSLGDSYSPLHFGNGTRLTVT.

A note on this clone: Other nucleotide sequences in the sample specify the same CDR3. V usage is TRBV29-1 and J usage is TRBJ1-1; weak D call: TRBD1 (6 bases). V was cut by 6 bases and J by 4 bases, with 15 bases left in between. CDR1 and CDR2 from the germline V gene are SQVTM and ANQGSEA. The CDR3 runs 13 residues. The DNA for the CDR3 is TGCAGCGTAGAAAGGGGGGGCGGCACTGAAGCTTTCTTT. This gives the protein CSVERGGGTEAFF.

This chain joins TRBV2 and TRBJ2-1; 14 bases map to TRBD2. From germline, CDR1 is SNHLY and CDR2 FYNNEI. Trimming cost V 5 bases and J 5 bases; bases outside gene matches: 8. CDR3 length: 17 residues. The CDR3 here is CASSRRTSGGPHNEQFF. Here the CDR3 DNA reads TGTGCCAGCAGTCGGCGGACTAGCGGGGGGCCCCACAATGAGCAGTTCTTC.

The genes are TRBV5-1 and TRBJ2-1, with 11 nucleotides matching TRBD2. Germline V lookup: CDR1 SGHRS, CDR2 YFSETQ. J lost 5 bases, V lost 2 bases, and 9 bases had no gene match. The CDR3 is 17 residues long. The CDR3 sequence: CASSLILAGGPHNEQFF. CDR3 DNA: TGCGCCAGCAGCTTAATTCTAGCGGGGGGCCCCCACAATGAGCAGTTCTTC.

V is TRBV3-1 (or the pseudogene TRBV3-2) and J is TRBJ1-2, with 10 bases fitting TRBD1. CDR1 is LGHDT, CDR2 YNNKEL, per germline (reference sequence). J gave up 4 bases and V 1 base, and 3 bases lay outside the gene matches. This CDR3 is 15 amino acids long. The CDR3 bases are TGTGCCAGCAGCCAAGGGCGGGACAGGGGCTATGGCTACACCTTC. Encoded protein: CASSQGRDRGYGYTF.

Only one count was recorded for this clone. The rearrangement joins TRBV2 to TRBJ1-4; a possible D gene is TRBD1 (6 bases). Germline V lookup: CDR1 SNHLY, CDR2 FYNNEI. CDR3 length: 13 residues. V was pared by 6 bases and J by 7 bases, with 12 bases between. CDR3: CASRTGRGEKLFF. The CDR3 nucleotides are TGTGCCAGCAGAACAGGGAGAGGTGAAAAACTGTTTTTT. The full variable domain, in which reference TRBV2 and TRBJ1-4 provide the parts outside the CDR3, is EPEVTQTPSHQVTQMGQEVILRCVPISNHLYFYWYRQILGQKVEFLVSFYNNEISEKSEIFDDQFSVERPDGSNFTLKIRSTKLEDSAMYFCASRTGRGEKLFFGSGTQLSVL.

This rearrangement joins TRBV5-8 to TRBJ2-6; possibly TRBD1 for D (6 bases). Germline CDR1 SGHTS, CDR2 YDEGEE. The CDR3 loop spans 17 amino acids. V was pared by 6 bases and J by 0 bases, with 16 bases between. CDR3 in amino acids: CASTQTGVLSGANVLTF. DNA for the CDR3: TGTGCCAGCACACAGACAGGAGTCCTCTCTGGGGCCAACGTCCTGACTTTC.

The CDR3, as DNA: TGTGCCAGCAGCTGGGACAGCAATTCGGGCTACACCTTC. Translating gives CASSWDSNSGYTF. The chain is built from TRBV12-3 or TRBV12-4 and TRBJ1-2, with TRBD1 identical over 7 bases. This CDR3 is 13 amino acids long. The V gene end was trimmed by 6 bases and the J gene end by 8 bases; junction bases not matched to a gene: 9.

The V call is TRBV4-2, the J call TRBJ2-1; unclear D gene. V was shortened by 1 base and J by 5 bases, with 12 bases between the two germline ends. Germline assignment: CDR1 LGHNA and CDR2 YNFKEQ. CDR3 length: 15 amino acids. DNA of the CDR3: TGTGCCAGCAGCCAAGGGTCGGCAGGTAACAATGAGCAGTTCTTC. Protein: CASSQGSAGNNEQFF.

Here the CDR3 DNA reads TGTGCCAGCAGCCAAGGTCAGGGGGAAACTGAAGCTTTCTTT. This sequence encodes CASSQGQGETEAFF. The V call is TRBV3-1 (or the pseudogene TRBV3-2), the J call TRBJ1-1; 7 bases fit TRBD1. Germline loops: CDR1 LGHDT, CDR2 YNNKEL (reference sequence). The CDR3 totals 14 residues. The V gene end was trimmed by 1 base and the J gene end by 5 bases; junction bases not matched to a gene: 4.

Written as DNA, the CDR3 is TGTGCCAGCAGCTTGACAGGGACAGGGGGCGAGGAGACCCAGTACTTC. Translating it yields CASSLTGTGGEETQYF. The V gene is TRBV5-5, the J gene TRBJ2-5; TRBD1 matches 12 bases. The CDR3 is 16 amino acids. CDR1 and CDR2 (germline): SGHKS, YYEKEE (reference sequence). J was trimmed by 5 bases and V by 1 base; bases with no gene match: 6.